A single sample is the source of the 12 T cell receptor beta chains below, sequenced in a study of early T cells in non-severe SARS-CoV-2 infection. A single record per CDR3 protein comes from TCRdb applying MiXCR to the 5' RACE reads. In the table there are about 86,000 distinct CDR3 sequences, approximately 15% of which are singletons. The sample consisted of whole blood. The receptors were sampled from an adult who was a healthcare worker with PCR-confirmed SARS-CoV-2 infection or an uninfected control (not recorded which).

This clonotype has only a few counts. For the CDR3, the DNA is TGTGCCAGCAGCTTGAGGAACACCGGGGAGCTGTTTTTT. Its translation is CASSLRNTGELFF. The chain is built from TRBV7-8 and TRBJ2-2; D is uncertain. The CDR3 consists of 13 residues. Germline lookup yields CDR1 SGHVS and CDR2 FQNEAQ. V was shortened by 3 bases and J by 1 base, with 3 bases between the two germline ends. Drawing the rest from reference TRBV7-8 and TRBJ2-2, the complete variable domain is GAGVSQSPRYKVAKRGQDVALRCDPISGHVSLFWYQQALGQGPEFLTYFQNEAQLDKSGLPSDRFFAERPEGSVSTLKIQRTQQEDSAVYLCASSLRNTGELFFGEGSRLTVL.

In this sample, this clonotype turned up many times. The chain combines TRBV18 with TRBJ2-3; D is unresolved. V was cut by 3 bases and J by 3 bases, with 10 bases left in between. The CDR3 sequence is 14 residues long. CDR1 is KGHSH and CDR2 is LQKENI in the germline V gene. The CDR3 DNA reads TGTGCCAGCTCACCTCCGGGTTTGACAGATACGCAGTATTTT. Translating gives CASSPPGLTDTQYF.

V is TRBV19 and J is TRBJ2-6; D gene uncertain. V lost 9 bases and J lost 2, with 14 bases in between. CDR1 LNHDA and CDR2 SQIVND come from the germline V gene (reference sequence). This CDR3 comprises 15 residues. For the CDR3, the DNA is TGTGCCAGCCGATCCGACCAAGCTGGGGCCAACGTCCTGACTTTC. Translating it yields CASRSDQAGANVLTF.

This clonotype was observed at least ten times. The chain carries TRBV5-4 and TRBJ2-7, with a weak D call TRBD1 (7 bases). CDR3 length: 13 amino acids. V shed 0 bases and J shed 7 bases, with 11 bases lying between them. CDR1 and CDR2 (germline): SGHNT, YYREEE (reference sequence). The CDR3 coding sequence is TGTGCCAGCAGCTTGGGGCAGGGGGGTGAGCAGTACTTC. Translating gives CASSLGQGGEQYF.

This clonotype was recorded many times. CDR3 DNA: TGTGCCAGCAGCTTGGTAAGGGACAAGCCCTACGAGCAGTACTTC. Translating gives CASSLVRDKPYEQYF. The rearrangement joins TRBV5-4 to TRBJ2-7; D is perhaps TRBD1 (6 bases). The V and J ends lost 0 bases and 2 bases respectively, with 12 bases between them. This CDR3 has 15 residues. Germline CDR1 and CDR2: SGHNT and YYREEE (reference sequence). Looking up the rest from reference TRBV5-4 and TRBJ2-7 gives the full variable domain: ETGVTQSPTHLIKTRGQQVTLRCSSQSGHNTVSWYQQALGQGPQFIFQYYREEENGRGNFPPRFSGLQFPNYSSELNVNALELDDSALYLCASSLVRDKPYEQYFGPGTRLTVT.

The chain recombines TRBV7-2 with TRBJ2-3; 11 bases match TRBD2. Germline V gene lookup returns CDR1 SGHTA and CDR2 FQGNSA. The CDR3 contains 17 residues. Germline trimming cut 1 base from V and 3 bases from J; bases unmatched to any gene: 6. CDR3 DNA sequence: TGTGCCAGCAGCTTAGGGCTAGCGGGAGGTAGGACAGATACGCAGTATTTT. Its protein is CASSLGLAGGRTDTQYF. Full variable domain (remainder filled in from reference TRBV7-2 and TRBJ2-3): GAGVSQSPSNKVTEKGKDVELRCDPISGHTALYWYRQSLGQGLEFLIYFQGNSAPDKSGLPSDRFSAERTGGSVSTLTIQRTQQEDSAVYLCASSLGLAGGRTDTQYFGPGTRLTVL.

This clonotype was seen ten or more times. The genes are TRBV4-1 and TRBJ2-5; the match to TRBD1 covers 9 bases. Germline lookup yields CDR1 MGHRA and CDR2 YSYEKL. The V gene end was trimmed by 4 bases and the J gene end by 4 bases; junction bases not matched to a gene: 7. This CDR3 has 15 residues. The CDR3 is CASSPWTGDPETQYF. The CDR3 region has the DNA TGCGCCAGCAGCCCGTGGACAGGGGACCCAGAGACCCAGTACTTC.

The chain uses TRBV4-1 and TRBJ2-7; D possibly uses TRBD1 or TRBD2 (6 bases each). Trimming removed 0 bases from V and 3 bases from J, with 18 bases in between. The germline V gene has CDR1 MGHRA and CDR2 YSYEKL. The CDR3 covers 17 residues. CDR3 residues: CASSQDPTGGAIYEQYF. The CDR3 coding sequence is TGCGCCAGCAGCCAAGATCCCACCGGGGGCGCGATCTACGAGCAGTACTTC.

This clonotype was detected only a few times. V usage is TRBV11-2 and J usage is TRBJ2-1, with a possible D match to TRBD2 (6 bases). The CDR3 has 19 amino acids. With 0 bases removed from V and 1 base from J, the gap between germline ends came to 19 bases. The germline V gene has CDR1 SGHAT and CDR2 FQNNGV. The CDR3 DNA reads TGTGCCAGCAGCTTAGATGCCCTCTGGTTAGCGGTATCCTACAATGAGCAGTTCTTC. Amino acid sequence: CASSLDALWLAVSYNEQFF.

J is TRBJ1-1 and V is TRBV29-1, with a possible D match to TRBD1 (5 bases). Germline V lookup: CDR1 SQVTM, CDR2 ANQGSEA. The CDR3 has 14 residues. V lost 0 bases and J 3 bases, leaving 11 bases between the germline ends. In DNA form, the CDR3 reads TGCAGCGTTGAAGATCGGGGCAGGGACACTGAAGCTTTCTTT. Translating it yields CSVEDRGRDTEAFF. The full variable domain, with the rest looked up from reference TRBV29-1 and TRBJ1-1, is SAVISQKPSRDICQRGTSLTIQCQVDSQVTMMFWYRQQPGQSLTLIATANQGSEATYESGFVIDKFPISRPNLTFSTLTVSNMSPEDSSIYLCSVEDRGRDTEAFFGQGTRLTVV.

At least ten counts were recorded for this clonotype. The chain is built from TRBV7-9 and TRBJ2-1; 13 bases fit TRBD2. Losses at the gene ends were 2 bases for V and 10 bases for J; bases not matched to a gene: 17. The CDR3 totals 19 residues. From germline, CDR1 is SEHNR and CDR2 FQNEAQ (reference sequence). CDR3: CASSLRPPKPGLAGVEQFF. CDR3 nucleotides: TGTGCCAGCAGCTTAAGGCCCCCTAAGCCCGGACTAGCGGGAGTCGAGCAGTTCTTC.

CDR3 region: CASRPKSGGSYEQYF. The CDR3 coding sequence is TGTGCCAGCAGACCCAAGAGCGGGGGGTCCTACGAGCAGTACTTC. The chain is built from TRBV2 and TRBJ2-7; 9 nucleotides align to TRBD2. The length of the CDR3 is 15 residues. Germline V gene data show CDR1 as SNHLY and CDR2 as FYNNEI. J was trimmed by 1 base and V by 6 bases; bases with no gene match: 7.